The 17 T cell receptor beta chains in this list originate from one sample, sequenced in a study of blood T cells in healthy people across ages. Using a J-beta primer mix together with a sample-barcoded 5' primer, a second PCR was run for roughly 6 to 12 cycles. A single record per CDR3 protein comes from TCRdb applying MiXCR to the 5' RACE reads. Of some 800,000 distinct CDR3 sequences in the sample, roughly 25% were seen once. This sample also belongs to another study, concerning T cells of mothers and their children.

Sequencing was performed on blood. The receptors were gathered from a boy between 10 and 17 years old in good health.

V usage is TRBV4-2 and J usage is TRBJ2-1, with TRBD2 as a possible D gene (6 bases). The DNA matches TRBJ2-7 better at its end, which makes the J call doubtful. CDR1 is LGHNA and CDR2 is YNFKEQ in the germline V gene. The CDR3 consists of 13 residues. The CDR3: CASGGTSSYEQYF. The CDR3 region has the DNA TGTGCCAGCGGGGGGACCAGCTCCTACGAGCAGTACTTC.

There are a few counts of this clonotype. As DNA, the CDR3 is TGCAGCGTTGACGAGCGGTACAATGAGCAGTTCTTC. Its translation: CSVDERYNEQFF. This chain links TRBV29-1 with TRBJ2-5; D is possibly TRBD2 (5 bases). Near its end, the DNA agrees better with TRBJ2-1, so the J call may be wrong. The CDR3 loop spans 12 amino acids. In germline, CDR1 is SQVTM, CDR2 ANQGSEA.

In its sample, this clonotype was seen a few times. The V gene is TRBV29-1, the J gene TRBJ2-7, with D perhaps matching TRBD1 (5 bases). The CDR3 has 13 residues. CDR1 and CDR2 from the germline V gene are SQVTM and ANQGSEA. Trimming shortened V by 6 bases and J by 2 bases, and 14 bases separated the two germline ends. The CDR3 DNA reads as TGCAGCGTGGCGGTTAGGGGAACCTACGAGCAGTACTTC. It translates to CSVAVRGTYEQYF.

Written as DNA, the CDR3 is TGCAGCGTTGGTTCCAGGGTGGATGGCTACACCTTC. Its translation is CSVGSRVDGYTF. This chain connects TRBV29-1 to TRBJ1-2; possible D gene TRBD1, 5 bases. Looked up from germline, CDR1 is SQVTM and CDR2 is ANQGSEA. The V gene lost 4 bases and the J gene lost 6 bases, with 12 bases spanning the gap. CDR3 length: 12 residues.

This clonotype was detected a few times. The chain is built from TRBV5-1 and TRBJ1-1; D ambiguous. With 5 bases removed from V and 0 bases from J, the gap between germline ends came to 20 bases. Germline V lookup: CDR1 SGHRS, CDR2 YFSETQ. CDR3 length: 17 amino acids. CDR3 residues: CASRNPNEGLMNTEAFF. CDR3 nucleotides: TGCGCCAGCAGGAACCCGAATGAGGGTTTGATGAACACTGAAGCTTTCTTT.

The chain combines TRBV5-1 with TRBJ2-7, with a possible D match to TRBD1 (5 bases). Looked up from germline, CDR1 is SGHRS and CDR2 is YFSETQ. This CDR3 region has 14 residues. Trimming stripped 0 bases from V and 2 bases from J, with 9 bases between. The DNA for the CDR3 is TGCGCCAGCAGCTTGGGACAGTGGGCCTACGAGCAGTACTTC. Amino acids: CASSLGQWAYEQYF.

This clonotype was seen a handful of times. This chain joins TRBV3-1 and TRBJ2-1; 11 nucleotides line up with TRBD2. The J segment lost 0 bases and the V segment lost 4 bases, leaving 17 bases of the junction unmatched. CDR3 size: 21 residues. The germline CDR1 and CDR2 sequences are LGHDT and YNNKEL (reference sequence). The CDR3 region has the DNA TGTGCCAGCAGCCCCCAGGTCGCGGGACTAGCGGATCCCGCCTCCTACAATGAGCAGTTCTTC. Amino acids: CASSPQVAGLADPASYNEQFF.

The J gene is TRBJ2-3, the V gene TRBV3-1, with 10 bases identical to TRBD2. Germline V CDR1 and CDR2: LGHDT, YNNKEL (reference sequence). V shed 1 base, J shed 9 bases, and the junction held 7 bases outside the gene matches. The CDR3 is made up of 15 amino acids. In nucleotides, the CDR3 is TGTGCCAGCAGCCAAGTGCGGACTAGCGGTAACACGCAGTATTTT. The encoded protein is CASSQVRTSGNTQYF.

The J gene is TRBJ2-5, the V gene TRBV28; D ambiguous. Germline assignment: CDR1 MDHEN and CDR2 SYDVKM. The CDR3 loop spans 12 amino acids. Trimming left V 2 bases short and J 7 bases short, with 8 bases between. DNA for the CDR3: TGTGCCAGCAGTTTAGGGCCTCGGACCCAGTACTTC. Amino acids: CASSLGPRTQYF.

This clonotype was picked up a small number of times. V and J are TRBV7-6 and TRBJ2-5, with 10 bases fitting TRBD2. The tail of the sequence fits TRBJ2-1 better, so the J call may be wrong. Germline assignment: CDR1 SGHVS and CDR2 FNYEAQ. The CDR3 has 18 amino acids. In nucleotides, the CDR3 is TGTGCCAGCAGCTTAGGGGGAGCGGGGGGGCTTGACGTCGATGAGCAGTTCTTC. Protein sequence: CASSLGGAGGLDVDEQFF.

The rearrangement links TRBV28 to TRBJ2-7, with D possibly matching TRBD2 (7 bases). This CDR3 contains 15 residues. The V gene lost 7 bases and the J gene lost 3 bases, with 19 bases spanning the gap. Germline V gives CDR1 MDHEN, CDR2 SYDVKM. For the CDR3, the DNA is TGTGCCAGCATTCAATTGACGGGGGGCGGCTACGAGCAGTACTTC. Translated, it gives CASIQLTGGGYEQYF.

The rearrangement uses TRBV9 and TRBJ2-1; TRBD2 matches at 7 bases. J was trimmed by 6 bases and V by 1 base; bases with no gene match: 10. The CDR3 has 16 residues. The germline gives CDR1 SGDLS, CDR2 YYNGEE. The CDR3: CASSVSVQRGGNEQFF. The CDR3 nucleotides read TGTGCCAGCAGCGTATCTGTCCAGCGGGGCGGCAATGAGCAGTTCTTC.

This clonotype has more than one count but fewer than ten. J is TRBJ2-5 and V is TRBV20-1, with TRBD1 as a possible D gene (6 bases). V was clipped by 3 bases and J by 0 bases, with 14 bases between them. CDR3 length equals 15 residues. CDR1 is DFQATT and CDR2 is SNEGSKA in the germline V gene (reference sequence). The chain's CDR3 is CSARPGQKNQETQYF. In DNA, the CDR3 is TGCAGTGCTAGGCCCGGACAGAAAAACCAAGAGACCCAGTACTTC.

This clonotype has just a few counts. The chain has TRBV5-6 and TRBJ1-1; weak D call: TRBD1 (6 bases). The V end lost 0 bases, the J end lost 1 base, and 13 bases lay between the germline ends. This CDR3 region has 16 residues. In germline, CDR1 is SGHDT, CDR2 YYEEEE. The CDR3 DNA reads as TGTGCCAGCAGCTTGGATCTATGGGACAAGAACACTGAAGCTTTCTTT. As protein: CASSLDLWDKNTEAFF. The variable domain in full, completed from reference TRBV5-6 and TRBJ1-1, reads DAGVTQSPTHLIKTRGQQVTLRCSPKSGHDTVSWYQQALGQGPQFIFQYYEEEERQRGNFPDRFSGHQFPNYSSELNVNALLLGDSALYLCASSLDLWDKNTEAFFGQGTRLTVV.

The sample holds a few counts of this clonotype. The chain links TRBV7-9 to TRBJ1-4; TRBD1 aligns across 8 bases. The germline gives CDR1 SEHNR, CDR2 FQNEAQ (reference sequence). Trimming cost V 0 bases and J 6 bases; bases outside gene matches: 9. This CDR3 region has 17 residues. The CDR3 is CASSLARWDRTDEKLFF. The DNA for the CDR3 is TGTGCCAGCAGCTTAGCTCGTTGGGACAGGACAGATGAAAAACTGTTTTTT.

V usage is TRBV4-1 and J usage is TRBJ2-1, with D hard to call. Between the trimmed V and J ends, which lost 0 bases and 7 bases, there was a span of 7 bases. CDR3 length equals 13 residues. Germline CDR1 is MGHRA and CDR2 is YSYEKL. CDR3 sequence: CASSQDTQNEQFF. The CDR3 DNA is TGCGCCAGCAGCCAAGATACGCAGAATGAGCAGTTCTTC.

The chain carries TRBV11-1 and TRBJ1-4; D gene unclear. From germline, CDR1 is SGHAT and CDR2 FQDESV (reference sequence). The CDR3 extends over 14 amino acids. V lost 3 bases, J lost 5 bases, and 10 bases lay in between. CDR3 region: CASSLDGVNEKLFF. As DNA, the CDR3 is TGTGCCAGCAGCTTGGACGGTGTGAATGAAAAACTGTTTTTT.